A single sample is the source of the 27 T cell receptor delta chains below, sequenced in a study of in vitro expanded adult blood gammadelta T cells. Their target antigens are unknown. FACS sorting after expansion isolated live CD3+ TCRgammadelta+ Vgamma9+ Vdelta2+ T cells. PBMC were pulsed for one day with roughly 1 uM zoledronate, then washed three times. IL-2 was replenished every 3 to 4 days during a roughly 14-day expansion. TCRdb re-called clones from the 5' RACE reads using CATT. The table records 600 or so delta-chain clones, about 27% of them present only once. The sample in question was gamma-delta T cells from peripheral blood expanded in culture, obtained from an in vitro culture stimulated with zoledronate. The receptor source for this set is an adult in good health.

As regards this clone: TCRdb's listed protein matches a much larger clone and diverges from this DNA's translation at residue 8, likely through a read error; the protein shown comes from the DNA. This chain links TRDV2 with TRDJ1; D possibly corresponds to TRDD3 (5 bases). TCRdb carries no J gene annotation; the J gene was assigned here by matching the DNA with germline. Germline CDR1 is GEAIGNYY and CDR2 is EKD. V was trimmed by 0 bases and J by 0 bases, leaving 10 bases between them. The CDR3 length is 15 residues. The CDR3 DNA reads as TGTGCCTGTGACACCTGGGGCACAAACACCGATAAACTCATCTTT. It yields the protein CACDTWGTNTDKLIF.

This clone is categorized as large (0.1 to 1%). It differs at one base from a far larger clone, so likely a read error. This sequence joins TRDV2 and TRDJ1, with 7 bases fitting TRDD3. There are 16 residues in the CDR3. V was clipped by 3 bases and J by 6 bases; unmatched bases: 15. The germline CDR1 and CDR2 sequences are GEAIGNYY and EKD. CDR3 DNA: TGTGCCTGTGACGCCCTTGGCTGGGGGCAACTTAATAAACTCATCTTT. Amino acids: CACDALGWGQLNKLIF.

In regard to this clone: A single base is all that separates this from a far larger clone, so a read error is likely. This chain joins TRDV2 and TRDJ1; 7 bases are shared with TRDD3. The ends lost 0 bases at V and 6 bases at J; junction bases unmatched: 12. The CDR3 consists of 16 residues. CDR1 GEAIGNYY and CDR2 EKD come from the germline V gene. The CDR3 loop reads CACDTLGWGQPNKLIF. CDR3 nucleotide sequence: TGTGCCTGTGACACCCTTGGCTGGGGGCAACCTAATAAACTCATCTTT.

A remark on this clone: One junction end disagrees with the germline gene, perhaps due to a read error. J is TRDJ1 and V is TRDV2, with 9 bases fitting TRDD3. TCRdb gives no J gene; it was assigned here by matching the DNA to germline. CDR1 and CDR2 from the germline V gene are GEAIGNYY and EKD. CDR3 length: 17 residues. This CDR3 reads CACVPLLGDPYTDKLIF. Here the CDR3 DNA reads TGTGCCTGTGTCCCTTTACTGGGGGACCCGTACACTGATAAACTCATCTTT.

About this clone: This likely traces to a read error, being one base from a far larger clone. The chain is built from TRDV2 and TRDJ1; possibly TRDD2 for D (6 bases). The J gene, missing from TCRdb, was assigned here through DNA to germline matching. Germline-derived CDR1 and CDR2 are GEAIGNYY and EKD. The CDR3 sequence is 20 residues long. With 0 bases removed from V and 0 bases from J, the gap between germline ends came to 25 bases. CDR3 DNA: TGTGCCTGTGACACCGTTCGTGTCCTACCCGCCGGGCCCGACACCGATAAACTCATCTTT. Amino acids: CACDTVRVLPAGPDTDKLIF.

This clone is large in the sample. The V and J genes are TRDV2 and TRDJ1; the D gene is possibly TRDD3 (5 bases). The CDR3 sequence is 17 residues long. Looked up from germline, CDR1 is GEAIGNYY and CDR2 is EKD. V lost 4 bases and J lost 4, with 24 bases in between. The DNA of the CDR3 is TGTGCCTGTGATCCGGTCCCGGGTAGGGATGTTAACGATAAACTCATCTTT. It is translated as CACDPVPGRDVNDKLIF.

Worth noting for this clone: Just one base apart from a much larger clone, this may be a read error. This sample includes further DNA sequences coding for the same CDR3. The rearrangement uses TRDV2 and TRDJ1; the match to TRDD3 covers 7 bases. Germline CDR1 and CDR2: GEAIGNYY and EKD. The trim removed 0 bases at V and 5 bases at J, leaving 11 bases unmatched. This CDR3 spans 16 amino acids. The DNA for the CDR3 is TGTGCCTGTGACACCGTCTGGGATACTGGGGCTGATAAACTCATCTTT. This sequence encodes CACDTVWDTGADKLIF.

This clone was recorded a few times. A much bigger clone sits one base away, suggesting this may be a read error. In the same sample, other DNA sequences code for this CDR3. The gene calls are TRDV2 and TRDJ1, with D perhaps TRDD2 (6 bases). Germline values: CDR1 GEAIGNYY, CDR2 EKD. This CDR3 spans 20 amino acids. The CDR3 DNA is TGTGCCTGTGACACCGTTCGTGTCCTACACGCCGGGCCCGACACAGATAAACTCATCTTT. Its translation is CACDTVRVLHAGPDTDKLIF.

In the case of this clone: One base separates it from a far larger clone, so it is likely a read error. This chain uses TRDV2 with TRDJ3, with 7 bases that match TRDD3. The J segment lost 0 bases and the V segment lost 6 bases, leaving 19 bases of the junction unmatched. CDR1 and CDR2 (germline): GEAIGNYY, EKD. The CDR3 consists of 21 residues. The CDR3 spells CACNPALTGDLYSWDTRQMFF. The CDR3, as DNA: TGTGCCTGTAACCCCGCCCTTACTGGGGACCTTTACTCCTGGGACACCCGACAGATGTTTTTC.

This chain joins TRDV2 and TRDJ3; a possible D gene is TRDD3 (6 bases). Here the J gene was assigned by germline matching of the DNA, as TCRdb has none. The CDR3 totals 20 residues. Germline V gene data show CDR1 as GEAIGNYY and CDR2 as EKD. Trimming took 0 bases from V and 0 from J, leaving 17 bases between them. CDR3 in amino acids: CACDTVGGLPSSWDTRQMFF. CDR3 sequence (DNA): TGTGCCTGTGACACCGTTGGGGGGCTACCCAGCTCCTGGGACACCCGACAGATGTTTTTC.

Relative to its sample, this clone is medium-sized. The chain joins TRDV2 to TRDJ2, with a tentative D call TRDD3 (6 bases). Germline lookup yields CDR1 GEAIGNYY and CDR2 EKD. The CDR3 length is 19 residues. Trimming removed 0 bases from V and 3 bases from J, with 22 bases in between. The CDR3 spells CACDTVVTLGTPLTAQLFF. In DNA form, the CDR3 reads TGTGCCTGTGACACCGTCGTCACCCTGGGGACTCCCCTGACAGCACAACTCTTCTTT.

This clone was seen once. A much larger clone sits a single nucleotide away, making a read error possible. The chain uses TRDV2 and TRDJ1, with D perhaps TRDD3 (5 bases). Germline matching of the DNA provided the J gene here, since TCRdb leaves it blank. Trimming took off 0 bases at V and 5 bases at J, with 24 bases between the two ends. Germline assignment: CDR1 GEAIGNYY and CDR2 EKD. The CDR3 is made up of 18 amino acids. The CDR3 sequence is CACDTAGYAGGGPDKLIF. The CDR3, as DNA: TGTGCCTGTGACACCGCAGGATATGCGGGGGGCGGGCCAGATAAACTCATCTTT.

A remark on this clone: A much larger clone lies a single base off, so this may be a read error. The same CDR3 is also encoded by other DNA sequences in this sample. The gene calls are TRDV2 and TRDJ1; 7 nucleotides agree with TRDD3. No J gene is reported in TCRdb; it was inferred here by comparing the DNA with germline. The V segment lost 4 bases and the J segment 0 bases; nucleotides outside the gene matches: 16. Per germline, CDR1 GEAIGNYY and CDR2 EKD. The CDR3 totals 18 residues. CDR3 amino acids: CACDTLGAQPLYTDKLIF. The CDR3 DNA reads as TGTGCCTGTGATACTCTGGGGGCTCAACCCTTATACACCGATAAACTCATCTTT.

In the case of this clone: Possible read error: a much larger clone is one base away. The chain joins TRDV2 to TRDJ1; 13 nucleotides match TRDD3. The J gene is absent in TCRdb and was assigned here via DNA matching to germline. Germline V lookup: CDR1 GEAIGNYY, CDR2 EKD. The CDR3 runs 21 residues. Written as DNA, the CDR3 is TGTGCCCGTGACACCCTCGTACTGGGGGATACGCGCATAAGGGGCACCGATAAACTCATCTTT. This sequence encodes CARDTLVLGDTRIRGTDKLIF.

This chain links TRDV2 with TRDJ2; 10 bases map to TRDD3. Germline matching of the DNA provided the J gene here, since TCRdb leaves it blank. CDR1 is GEAIGNYY and CDR2 is EKD in the germline V gene. The J segment lost 5 bases and the V segment lost 3 bases, leaving 5 bases of the junction unmatched. This CDR3 is 15 amino acids long. In DNA form, the CDR3 reads TGTGCCTGTGACTCCCTACTGGGGGATACAGCACAACTCTTCTTT. Its translation: CACDSLLGDTAQLFF.

V and J are TRDV1 and TRDJ1; 11 bases agree with TRDD3. This CDR3 has 18 residues. Germline CDR1 TSWWSYY, CDR2 QGS. The V segment lost 2 bases and the J segment 1 base; nucleotides outside the gene matches: 9. CDR3 residues: CALGEFPTWGIRTDKLIF. As DNA, the CDR3 is TGTGCTCTTGGGGAATTTCCTACGTGGGGGATACGCACCGATAAACTCATCTTT.

With regard to this clone: A single base is all that separates this from a far larger clone, so a read error is likely. This chain links TRDV2 with TRDJ1, with 9 bases that match TRDD3. The J gene is absent in TCRdb and was assigned here via DNA matching to germline. J gave up 6 bases and V 3 bases, and 4 bases lay outside the gene matches. Germline CDR1 and CDR2: GEAIGNYY and EKD. The CDR3 has 13 amino acids. The CDR3 DNA reads as TGTGCCTGTGACCTACTGGGGGACCATAAACTCATCTTT. Translating it yields CACDLLGDHKLIF.

This clone appeared a few times. This likely came from a read error, as a far larger clone is one base away. The same CDR3 can be traced to other DNA sequences in this sample. The chain joins TRDV2 to TRDJ1; maybe TRDD3 (6 bases). CDR1 GEAIGNYY and CDR2 EKD come from the germline V gene. V was pared by 1 base and J by 0 bases, with 17 bases between. The CDR3 has 17 amino acids. CDR3 protein: CACDTTLLGMDTDKLIF. The CDR3 DNA sequence: TGTGCCTGTGACACTACCTTGCTGGGGATGGACACCGATAAACTCATCTTT.

This clone is judged large. At the DNA level, this CDR3 is encoded by other sequences in the same sample as well. V gene TRDV2 combines with J gene TRDJ1, with TRDD3 as a possible D gene (6 bases). Germline CDR1 is GEAIGNYY and CDR2 is EKD. V was clipped by 4 bases and J by 4 bases, with 12 bases between them. The CDR3 covers 13 residues. The CDR3 here is CACDSWGLDKLIF. The CDR3 DNA reads as TGTGCCTGTGATTCATGGGGGCTCGATAAACTCATCTTT.

By frequency in the sample, this clone is large. A read error may explain this, as a much larger clone is one base away. Distinct nucleotide sequences in the sample also encode this CDR3. The genes are TRDV2 and TRDJ1; TRDD3 matches 8 bases. Germline assignment: CDR1 GEAIGNYY and CDR2 EKD. This CDR3 region has 18 residues. The CDR3 sequence is CACDSVRGIGKYTDKLIF. The CDR3 nucleotides read TGTGCCTGTGACTCCGTAAGGGGGATAGGAAAGTACACTGATAAACTCATCTTT.

The chain combines TRDV2 with TRDJ1; 12 nucleotides line up with TRDD3. Since TCRdb gives no J gene, matching the DNA to germline was used here to assign it. There are 18 residues in the CDR3. V lost 0 bases and J lost 4; bases outside the gene matches: 11. From germline, CDR1 is GEAIGNYY and CDR2 EKD. CDR3 nucleotide sequence: TGTGCCTGTGACACCGTTAGTGTTCTGGGGGATACGGGCGATAAACTCATCTTT. This translates into CACDTVSVLGDTGDKLIF.

The chain couples TRDV2 to TRDJ3, with a weak D call TRDD3 (6 bases). TCRdb is silent on the J gene; assignment here came from matching the DNA to germline. From germline, CDR1 is GEAIGNYY and CDR2 EKD. The CDR3 spans 21 residues. Between the trimmed V and J ends, which lost 0 bases and 0 bases, there was a span of 20 bases. The CDR3: CACDTALAGDLYSWDTRQMFF. The CDR3 DNA follows: TGTGCCTGTGACACCGCCCTTGCTGGGGACCTTTACTCCTGGGACACCCGACAGATGTTTTTC.

Remarks on this clone: The likely explanation is a read error, given a far larger clone one base away. This same CDR3 is encoded by further DNA sequences in the sample. The chain carries TRDV2 and TRDJ1; the match to TRDD3 covers 7 bases. No J segment appears in TCRdb, so it was assigned here by matching the sequence to germline. CDR1 and CDR2 (germline): GEAIGNYY, EKD. The CDR3 totals 17 residues. The V and J ends lost 3 bases and 5 bases, in that order; junction bases with no gene match: 17. The CDR3 DNA reads TGTGCCTGTGACCCTGTACTGGGGCCTCAGGTCACTGATAAACTCATCTTT. This sequence encodes CACDPVLGPQVTDKLIF.

By share, this clone ranks as medium-sized. This chain joins TRDV2 and TRDJ1, with TRDD3 matching 11 bases. The germline V gene encodes CDR1 GEAIGNYY and CDR2 EKD. After removal of 3 bases from V and 0 bases from J, the junction contained 5 bases not matched to a gene. The CDR3 extends over 16 amino acids. The DNA for the CDR3 is TGTGCCTGTGACTTACTGGGGGATAGAGACACCGATAAACTCATCTTT. Its protein product is CACDLLGDRDTDKLIF.

Of note for this clone: A far larger clone is one base from this, pointing to a likely read error. Other DNA sequences within the sample encode an identical CDR3. Called V gene: TRDV2; the J gene was not called; TRDD3 was called by the table and not checked on the DNA. Germline V CDR1 and CDR2: GEAIGNYY, EKD. This CDR3 is built from 15 residues. CDR3 sequence: CACDRLGDRSDKLIF. DNA for the CDR3: TGTGCCTGTGATCGCCTGGGGGATAGGTCCGATAAACTCATTTTT.

By share, this clone counts as medium-sized. Other DNA variants within this sample encode the same CDR3. The rearrangement uses TRDV2 and TRDJ1, with 11 bases identical to TRDD3. Here the J gene was assigned by germline matching of the DNA, as TCRdb has none. Germline V lookup: CDR1 GEAIGNYY, CDR2 EKD. V gave up 7 bases and J gave up 0 bases; unmatched junction bases: 12. This CDR3 is 17 amino acids long. CDR3: CACRHLGDTPYTDKLIF. DNA of the CDR3: TGTGCCTGCCGACACCTGGGGGATACCCCGTACACCGATAAACTCATCTTT.

A word on this clone: The protein that TCRdb holds for this DNA derives from a much larger clone and differs from the translated DNA at residue 5, which likely indicates a read error; the protein shown here is translated from the DNA. CDR3 bases: TGTGCCTGTGACAGACCACTGGGGGCCCAGGATAAACTCATCTTT. Translating it yields CACDRPLGAQDKLIF. The genes are TRDV2 and TRDJ1, with 8 bases aligning to TRDD3. The J segment lost 5 bases and the V segment lost 2 bases, leaving 9 bases of the junction unmatched. This CDR3 has 15 amino acids. Germline V lookup: CDR1 GEAIGNYY, CDR2 EKD.